These 12 T cell receptor beta chains were sequenced from one sample in a study of T cell responses to AZD1222 COVID-19 vaccine. This table comes from immunoSEQ multiplex PCR, and its TCRdb copy is limited to in-frame clones, with some not included. This sample has about 120,000 clones, with about 94% found just once. Source: peripheral blood, taken 28 days after the second AZD1222 dose. The receptors stem from an adult who received the AZD1222 COVID-19 vaccine.

As DNA, the CDR3 is TGTGCCAGCAGCGTAGCTACTTGGGGTCACTCCGCTTTCTTT. It yields the protein CASSVATWGHSAFF. The V call is TRBV9, the J call TRBJ1-1; no clear D. Germline CDR1 and CDR2: SGDLS and YYNGEE. The CDR3 is 14 amino acids. The germline V and J ends were trimmed by 0 bases and 11 bases, with 17 bases remaining between them.

The chain employs TRBV5-1 and TRBJ2-2, with a tentative D call TRBD1 (6 bases). V lost 0 bases and J lost 0, with 12 bases in between. Germline V lookup: CDR1 SGHRS, CDR2 YFSETQ. The CDR3 extends over 17 amino acids. The CDR3 nucleotides read TGCGCCAGCAGCTTGGCCTGGGACATCGCGAACACCGGGGAGCTGTTTTTT. Its protein is CASSLAWDIANTGELFF.

The chain is built from TRBV16 and TRBJ2-2; weak D call: TRBD1 (5 bases). Germline CDR1 and CDR2: KGHSY and FQNENV. The CDR3 consists of 14 residues. Trimming left V 4 bases short and J 7 bases short, with 13 bases between. The CDR3 protein is CASSPRVIGGELFF. The CDR3 DNA follows: TGTGCCAGCAGCCCCAGGGTTATTGGCGGGGAGCTGTTTTTT.

The rearrangement uses TRBV29-1 and TRBJ2-3; 7 nucleotides match TRBD1. The CDR3 is made up of 14 amino acids. The junction had 9 bases not matched to a gene; V was cut back by 6 bases and J by 3 bases. CDR1 SQVTM and CDR2 ANQGSEA come from the germline V gene. DNA of the CDR3: TGCAGCGTCACGCTCGGGACAGCGACAGATACGCAGTATTTT. This codes for CSVTLGTATDTQYF.

The chain uses TRBV12-3 or TRBV12-4 and TRBJ1-3; no definite D call. Between the trimmed V and J ends, which lost 5 bases and 9 bases, there was a span of 11 bases. This CDR3 spans 12 amino acids. The CDR3 DNA follows: TGTGCCAGCAGTGGTGGGTGGGGCACCATATATTTT. Its protein product is CASSGGWGTIYF.

V usage is TRBV27 and J usage is TRBJ1-2; D gene ambiguous. V was clipped by 7 bases and J by 1 base, with 13 bases between them. Germline CDR1 and CDR2: MNHEY and SMNVEV (reference sequence). The CDR3 totals 14 residues. In DNA form, the CDR3 reads TGTGCCAGCAACCAGTTCCGGCGTAACTATGGCTACACCTTC. Its protein product is CASNQFRRNYGYTF.

This clone appeared once. The chain uses TRBV15 and TRBJ2-7; TRBD2 aligns across 7 bases. CDR1 and CDR2 (germline): LNHNV, YYDKDF (reference sequence). V trimming: 5 bases; J trimming: 3 bases; junction bases outside the gene matches: 10. This CDR3 has 15 residues. The DNA of the CDR3 is TGTGCCACCAGCCGTAATCGCGGGAGTCACTACGAGCAGTACTTC. Encoded protein: CATSRNRGSHYEQYF.

This sequence joins TRBV27 and TRBJ2-7, with 8 bases that match TRBD1. The CDR3 is 15 residues long. J was trimmed by 4 bases and V by 2 bases; bases with no gene match: 7. Germline V gene data show CDR1 as MNHEY and CDR2 as SMNVEV (reference sequence). The CDR3 DNA is TGTGCCAGCAGTTTACGGGCAGGGGGCTGGTACGAGCAGTACTTC. Amino acid sequence: CASSLRAGGWYEQYF.

The chain uses TRBV29-1 and TRBJ2-4; D ambiguous. The CDR3 has 16 residues. Germline CDR1 reads SQVTM; CDR2 reads ANQGSEA. V gave up 0 bases and J gave up 7 bases, with 19 bases separating them. The CDR3 here is CSVEDLRLGFKNIQYF. In nucleotides, the CDR3 is TGCAGCGTTGAAGATCTTAGATTAGGCTTCAAGAACATTCAGTACTTC.

V is TRBV6-5 and J is TRBJ1-2; maybe TRBD1 (5 bases). Germline CDR1 reads MNHEY; CDR2 reads SVGAGI. Trimming took 6 bases from V and 4 from J, leaving 15 bases between them. This CDR3 has 14 amino acids. CDR3 in DNA: TGTGCCAGCAGGGACGTTAACAGGTCCTATGGCTACACCTTC. It translates to CASRDVNRSYGYTF.

The rearrangement joins TRBV3-1 (or the pseudogene TRBV3-2) to TRBJ2-3; tentatively, D is TRBD1 (5 bases). V dropped 4 bases and J dropped 4 bases, with 15 bases sitting between them. Germline V lookup: CDR1 LGHDT, CDR2 YNNKEL (reference sequence). This CDR3 comprises 15 residues. CDR3 residues: CASSPLVQGSDTQYF. The DNA of the CDR3 is TGTGCCAGCAGCCCCTTGGTGCAGGGTTCAGATACGCAGTATTTT.

This CDR3 is CASSFPRANSPLHF. CDR3 nucleotides: TGTGCCAGCAGTTTCCCAAGGGCTAATTCACCCCTCCACTTT. The chain recombines TRBV27 with TRBJ1-6; D gene ambiguous. The V end lost 3 bases, the J end lost 6 bases, and 9 bases lay between the germline ends. Germline V gives CDR1 MNHEY, CDR2 SMNVEV (reference sequence). The CDR3 sequence is 14 residues long.